This T cell receptor (beta chain) was identified in a study of blood T cell repertoires in COVID-19. Clones were sequenced by immunoSEQ multiplex PCR, and TCRdb holds only the in-frame ones, with some missing. The sample holds 150,000 to 180,000 clones; roughly nine tenths are singletons and the top ten take roughly 15%. This CDR3 comprises 15 residues. V was clipped by 0 bases and J by 5 bases; unmatched bases: 6. Germline CDR1 and CDR2: LGHNA and YNFKEQ. This sequence joins TRBV4-2 and TRBJ1-2; 7 bases match TRBD1. The sequencing sample was made of peripheral blood. This TCR was sampled from a middle-aged woman with acute or convalescent COVID-19. Here the CDR3 DNA reads TGTGCCAGCAGCCAAGAAAGTCGACAGGGATATGGCTACACCTTC. Translated, it gives CASSQESRQGYGYTF.